These 25 T cell receptor beta chains came from one sample sequenced in a study of shared clonotypes between healthy human individuals (TCRdb year 2020). CD8 naive samples were obtained by positive selection for CCR7 among CD45RO-negative cells, yielding a CD45RA+CCR7+ population from which TemRA cells were excluded. Preparation of the library involved the immunoSEQ multiplex PCR assay. TCRdb carries this immuneACCESS record with in-frame sequences only. Its versions omit some clonotypes, under half of them owing to an unresolved V gene in the studies checked, with the rest unexplained. This sample has roughly 810,000 clones in its table, and 90% to 98% of those were observed once. The ten biggest clones cover around 0.21% of the sample. Sequenced material: naive CD8+ T cells sorted from blood. Per the publication, the cell subset or site label means: CD45RA+CCR7+. The source of these receptors is a man aged 25 to 45 in good health.

The chain carries TRBV7-9 and TRBJ2-1, with D possibly TRBD2 on 7 matching bases. This CDR3 region has 15 residues. Trimming left V 5 bases short and J 5 bases short, with 16 bases between. Per the germline V gene, CDR1 is SEHNR and CDR2 is FQNEAQ (reference sequence). The CDR3 sequence is CASSPFAGADNEQFF. The CDR3 DNA is TGTGCCAGCAGCCCCTTTGCGGGGGCGGACAATGAGCAGTTCTTC.

This chain links TRBV7-9 with TRBJ1-2; 8 bases match TRBD1. The CDR3 covers 14 residues. Germline V gives CDR1 SEHNR, CDR2 FQNEAQ (reference sequence). Germline trimming cut 0 bases from V and 6 bases from J; bases unmatched to any gene: 3. DNA for the CDR3: TGTGCCAGCAGCTTAGCGGACAGGGTACATGGCTACACCTTC. Amino acid sequence: CASSLADRVHGYTF.

This chain links TRBV7-2 with TRBJ2-7, with 9 nucleotides matching TRBD2. The germline V gene encodes CDR1 SGHTA and CDR2 FQGNSA. The CDR3 has 16 residues. J gave up 2 bases and V 5 bases, and 10 bases lay outside the gene matches. Written as DNA, the CDR3 is TGTGCCAGCAGCCCCTCGACTAGCGGTAGCCCCTACGAGCAGTACTTC. Its translation: CASSPSTSGSPYEQYF.

This rearrangement joins TRBV7-9 to TRBJ2-7; 8 positions agree with TRBD2. V lost 5 bases and J lost 7; bases outside the gene matches: 10. Germline V gene sequence: CDR1 SEHNR, CDR2 FQNEAQ (reference sequence). This CDR3 contains 14 residues. This chain's CDR3 is CASSPGLARWEQYF. DNA for the CDR3: TGTGCCAGCAGCCCCGGACTAGCCCGATGGGAGCAGTACTTC.

The chain combines TRBV18 with TRBJ2-5, with D hard to call. This CDR3 has 15 residues. Germline CDR1 is KGHSH and CDR2 is LQKENI. V was cut by 0 bases and J by 0 bases, with 8 bases left in between. The CDR3, as DNA: TGTGCCAGCTCACCACCGGCCCAGTACCAAGAGACCCAGTACTTC. Its translation: CASSPPAQYQETQYF. The full variable domain, its missing parts supplied by reference TRBV18 and TRBJ2-5, is NAGVMQNPRHLVRRRGQEARLRCSPMKGHSHVYWYRQLPEEGLKFMVYLQKENIIDESGMPKERFSAEFPKEGPSILRIQQVVRGDSAAYFCASSPPAQYQETQYFGPGTRLLVL.

The chain recombines TRBV7-9 with TRBJ2-1, with TRBD2 identical over 7 bases. This CDR3 comprises 15 residues. CDR1 SEHNR and CDR2 FQNEAQ come from the germline V gene (reference sequence). The V gene end was trimmed by 3 bases and the J gene end by 5 bases; junction bases not matched to a gene: 7. The CDR3 DNA reads as TGTGCCAGCAGCTTTCTAGCGGAAAGTGACAATGAGCAGTTCTTC. As protein: CASSFLAESDNEQFF.

The V and J genes are TRBV7-2 and TRBJ2-7, with D perhaps TRBD2 (5 bases). V was cut by 6 bases and J by 0 bases, with 15 bases left in between. Germline V gene lookup returns CDR1 SGHTA and CDR2 FQGNSA. The CDR3 has 15 residues. CDR3 in DNA: TGTGCCAGCAGTTCCCCAAGCGGAAGCTCCTACGAGCAGTACTTC. This encodes CASSSPSGSSYEQYF. Filled out from reference TRBV7-2 and TRBJ2-7, the complete variable domain reads GAGVSQSPSNKVTEKGKDVELRCDPISGHTALYWYRQSLGQGLEFLIYFQGNSAPDKSGLPSDRFSAERTGGSVSTLTIQRTQQEDSAVYLCASSSPSGSSYEQYFGPGTRLTVT.

The rearrangement joins TRBV7-9 to TRBJ2-7; no clear D gene. CDR3 length: 16 amino acids. Trimming removed 1 base at V and 0 bases at J, with 13 bases between. The germline gives CDR1 SEHNR, CDR2 FQNEAQ (reference sequence). In DNA form, the CDR3 reads TGTGCCAGCAGCTTAGATATTGGGCTAGACTCCTACGAGCAGTACTTC. Its protein product is CASSLDIGLDSYEQYF. Full variable domain (outside the CDR3, taken from reference TRBV7-9 and TRBJ2-7): DTGVSQNPRHKITKRGQNVTFRCDPISEHNRLYWYRQTLGQGPEFLTYFQNEAQLEKSRLLSDRFSAERPKGSFSTLEIQRTEQGDSAMYLCASSLDIGLDSYEQYFGPGTRLTVT.

The chain joins TRBV7-6 to TRBJ1-4; tentative D call: TRBD1 (5 bases). In germline, CDR1 is SGHVS, CDR2 FNYEAQ. This CDR3 is 16 amino acids long. V lost 5 bases, J lost 4 bases, and 17 bases lay in between. CDR3 bases: TGTGCCAGCAGCCCTCGGGCGGGGACCTATAATGAAAAACTGTTTTTT. Translation: CASSPRAGTYNEKLFF.

This clone was counted once. The chain combines TRBV6-1 with TRBJ2-2; D is possibly TRBD2 (5 bases). The CDR3 is 13 residues long. The germline CDR1 and CDR2 sequences are MNHNS and SASEGT. The V gene lost 2 bases and the J gene lost 5 bases, with 6 bases spanning the gap. The CDR3 protein is CASSETGTGELFF. DNA of the CDR3: TGTGCCAGCAGTGAAACGGGGACCGGGGAGCTGTTTTTT.

This clone appeared a single time. The V call is TRBV27, the J call TRBJ2-4; 7 positions agree with TRBD2. Germline V gene data show CDR1 as MNHEY and CDR2 as SMNVEV (reference sequence). The CDR3 runs to 13 residues. Germline trimming cut 4 bases from V and 6 bases from J; bases unmatched to any gene: 3. CDR3 sequence (DNA): TGTGCCAGCAGTTCGAGCGGGGTAAACATTCAGTACTTC. It encodes CASSSSGVNIQYF.

The rearrangement uses TRBV19 and TRBJ1-1; D is unclear. Germline loops: CDR1 LNHDA, CDR2 SQIVND (reference sequence). The CDR3 spans 12 residues. Trimming left V 7 bases short and J 0 bases short, with 6 bases between. DNA for the CDR3: TGTGCCAGTAAAAATATGAACACTGAAGCTTTCTTT. Translated: CASKNMNTEAFF.

The rearrangement links TRBV5-5 to TRBJ2-7; tentatively, D is TRBD1 or TRBD2 (5 bases each). Trimming removed 0 bases from V and 0 bases from J, with 10 bases in between. The length of the CDR3 is 15 residues. Germline lookup yields CDR1 SGHKS and CDR2 YYEKEE (reference sequence). The CDR3 DNA reads TGTGCCAGCAGCTTGGTGGCAGGGAGCTCCTACGAGCAGTACTTC. It specifies CASSLVAGSSYEQYF.

The chain recombines TRBV5-6 with TRBJ2-3; the D gene is possibly TRBD2 (5 bases). The CDR3 is 13 amino acids. Germline V CDR1 and CDR2: SGHDT, YYEEEE. Trimming cost V 5 bases and J 3 bases, with 10 bases left between them. The CDR3 reads CASSSDSTDTQYF. CDR3 nucleotides: TGTGCCAGCAGTTCGGACTCTACAGATACGCAGTATTTT.

This rearrangement joins TRBV7-9 to TRBJ1-3; D not resolved. The V end lost 8 bases, the J end lost 3 bases, and 8 bases lay between the germline ends. Per the germline V gene, CDR1 is SEHNR and CDR2 is FQNEAQ (reference sequence). The CDR3 is 12 residues long. The DNA of the CDR3 is TGTGCCAGCTCTGAGCTTGGAAACACCATATATTTT. It yields the protein CASSELGNTIYF.

V and J are TRBV27 and TRBJ2-7; 7 nucleotides agree with TRBD2. The CDR3 length is 15 residues. The germline gives CDR1 MNHEY, CDR2 SMNVEV (reference sequence). V lost 4 bases to trimming and J lost 4 bases; unmatched junction nucleotides: 10. CDR3 protein: CASSYSSGRFYEQYF. CDR3 DNA sequence: TGTGCCAGCAGTTATTCTAGCGGTAGATTTTACGAGCAGTACTTC.

This chain uses TRBV7-2 with TRBJ1-2; D remains ambiguous. Trimming shortened V by 1 base and J by 4 bases, and 13 bases separated the two germline ends. CDR1 and CDR2 from the germline V gene are SGHTA and FQGNSA. CDR3 size: 15 residues. The CDR3 sequence: CASSLEFGHLYGYTF. CDR3 nucleotides: TGTGCCAGCAGCTTAGAATTCGGGCACCTCTATGGCTACACCTTC.

The V gene is TRBV5-1, the J gene TRBJ2-1; TRBD2 might be the D (5 bases). V was shortened by 2 bases and J by 7 bases, with 7 bases between the two germline ends. The CDR3 has 12 residues. CDR1 and CDR2 from the germline V gene are SGHRS and YFSETQ. The CDR3 region has the DNA TGCGCCAGCAGCTTTCCGGGGAATGAGCAGTTCTTC. Encoded protein: CASSFPGNEQFF.

The V gene is TRBV27, the J gene TRBJ2-5; D not certain. The V gene lost 4 bases and the J gene lost 2 bases, with 11 bases spanning the gap. The CDR3 runs to 14 residues. Germline CDR1 MNHEY, CDR2 SMNVEV (reference sequence). CDR3 DNA sequence: TGTGCCAGCAGTTATTCGACCGCTCAAGAGACCCAGTACTTC. Translated, it gives CASSYSTAQETQYF.

This clone was seen a single time. Other DNA sequences in this specimen translate into the identical CDR3. The V call is TRBV11-2, the J call TRBJ1-2; TRBD1 is a possible D gene (5 bases). The CDR3 loop spans 15 amino acids. Per germline, CDR1 SGHAT and CDR2 FQNNGV. Deletions cut 1 base from V and 0 bases from J, with 9 bases between. The CDR3 here is CASSLGQGANYGYTF. The CDR3, as DNA: TGTGCCAGCAGCTTAGGGCAGGGAGCTAACTATGGCTACACCTTC.

The rearrangement links TRBV11-2 to TRBJ2-7, with 10 bases that match TRBD2. There are 17 residues in the CDR3. The V and J ends lost 0 bases and 0 bases, in that order; junction bases with no gene match: 5. Per the germline V gene, CDR1 is SGHAT and CDR2 is FQNNGV. The CDR3 loop reads CASSLDGLAVSSYEQYF. The CDR3 DNA reads as TGTGCCAGCAGCTTAGATGGACTAGCGGTAAGCTCCTACGAGCAGTACTTC.

The J gene is TRBJ1-2, the V gene TRBV18; D not resolved. The germline gives CDR1 KGHSH, CDR2 LQKENI. This CDR3 region has 13 residues. The germline V and J ends were trimmed by 0 bases and 4 bases, with 6 bases remaining between them. The chain's CDR3 is CASSPPGLYGYTF. The CDR3 nucleotides read TGTGCCAGCTCACCACCCGGACTCTATGGCTACACCTTC.

The chain joins TRBV29-1 to TRBJ2-1; a possible D gene is TRBD2 (7 bases). V lost 3 bases, J lost 6 bases, and 18 bases lay in between. The germline gives CDR1 SQVTM, CDR2 ANQGSEA. The CDR3 runs to 15 residues. In DNA, the CDR3 is TGCAGCGTTGAGGGTACAGGGAGGGTAGGCAATGAGCAGTTCTTC. Its protein product is CSVEGTGRVGNEQFF.

This sequence joins TRBV15 and TRBJ1-5; tentative D call: TRBD1 (5 bases). V lost 2 bases, J lost 6 bases, and 14 bases lay in between. There are 15 residues in the CDR3. Germline V gene lookup returns CDR1 LNHNV and CDR2 YYDKDF (reference sequence). The CDR3 nucleotides are TGTGCCACCAGCAGAACAGGTACCGTTGGTCAGCCCCAGCATTTT. Residues: CATSRTGTVGQPQHF.

The V and J genes are TRBV6-1 and TRBJ2-7; D possibly matches TRBD1 or TRBD2 (5 bases each). Trimming stripped 5 bases from V and 2 bases from J, with 10 bases between. The CDR3 has 13 amino acids. Germline-derived CDR1 and CDR2 are MNHNS and SASEGT. CDR3 amino acids: CASSWDPTYEQYF. DNA for the CDR3: TGTGCCAGCAGTTGGGACCCCACCTACGAGCAGTACTTC.